A selection of T cell receptor beta chains follows, all from one sample in a study of control samples from healthy donors and cancer patients. Measured with immunoSEQ multiplex PCR; TCRdb has only the in-frame clones, and not every one. In the table there are 88,000 or so clones, about 93% of which are singletons. Material for sequencing was blood. Receptors originate from a woman aged 18-29 years in good health. Each CDR3 is given with its conserved first and last residue. D genes are given only for firm matches. Expanded clones get a size class; other rows say once, few or many, or leave the size out.

V	J	D	size	CDR3	DNA
TRBV7-8	TRBJ2-6	TRBD1	.	CASSLINLPGTGRAGANVLTF	TGTGCCAGCAGCTTAATAAACCTCCCAGGGACAGGGAGGGCTGGGGCCAACGTCCTGACTTTC
TRBV6-6	TRBJ2-4	.	.	CASSLTNLGLAKNIQYF	TGTGCCAGCAGTCTGACGAACCTGGGACTAGCCAAAAACATTCAGTACTTC
TRBV2	TRBJ1-6	TRBD1	.	CARAPGQGNSPLHF	TGTGCCAGAGCTCCGGGACAGGGGAATTCACCCCTCCACTTT
TRBV5-1	TRBJ1-4	.	few	CASSLAGNEKLFF	TGCGCCAGCAGCTTGGCGGGGAATGAAAAACTGTTTTTT
TRBV19	TRBJ2-5	.	.	CASSIVRGPQETQYF	TGTGCCAGTAGTATAGTCAGGGGCCCCCAAGAGACCCAGTACTTC
TRBV10-3	TRBJ2-3	.	.	CAISESSVGAPLGTDTQYF	TGTGCCATCAGTGAGTCTTCCGTAGGAGCACCGTTAGGGACAGATACGCAGTATTTT
TRBV6-5	TRBJ1-5	.	once	CASILMEGSGQPQHF	TGTGCCAGCATCCTGATGGAGGGTTCGGGTCAGCCCCAGCATTTT
TRBV2	TRBJ1-5	.	once	CASSEGPSNQPQHF	TGTGCCAGCAGCGAGGGACCAAGCAATCAGCCCCAGCATTTT
TRBV7-2	TRBJ2-7	.	.	CASSFSSDSYEQYF	TGTGCCAGCAGCTTCTCCAGCGACTCCTACGAGCAGTACTTC
TRBV3-1/TRBV3-2	TRBJ2-3	.	.	CASSQGTTSTDTQYF	TGTGCCAGCAGCCAAGGGACTACTAGCACAGATACGCAGTATTTT
TRBV27	TRBJ2-6	.	.	CASSLAASGANVLTF	TGTGCCAGCAGTTTAGCCGCCTCTGGGGCCAACGTCCTGACTTTC
TRBV6-5	TRBJ1-2	.	.	CASSPRRTGFYTF	TGTGCCAGCAGCCCCCGTCGGACCGGGTTCTACACCTTC
TRBV2	TRBJ2-5	TRBD2	.	CASSGLAGGQETQYF	TGTGCCAGCAGTGGACTAGCGGGGGGACAAGAGACCCAGTACTTC
TRBV28	TRBJ2-7	.	.	CASSLPSRTLFGQYF	TGTGCCAGCAGTTTACCGAGCCGGACCCTTTTCGGGCAGTACTTC
TRBV7-2	TRBJ1-2	.	.	CASSLDGLTYGYTF	TGTGCCAGCAGCTTAGATGGACTGACCTATGGCTACACCTTC
TRBV2	TRBJ1-3	.	.	CASSEGRSSGNTIYF	TGTGCCAGCAGTGAGGGCAGGAGCTCTGGAAACACCATATATTTT
TRBV19	TRBJ1-2	.	.	CASSRSQPPIYGYTF	TGTGCCAGTAGTAGGTCCCAGCCCCCGATCTATGGCTACACCTTC
TRBV2	TRBJ2-2	TRBD2	once	CASSEALPGARAGANTGELFF	TGTGCCAGCAGTGAAGCGCTTCCGGGCGCGAGGGCGGGGGCGAACACCGGGGAGCTGTTTTTT
TRBV11-3	TRBJ2-2	.	.	CASSFSSANTGELFF	TGTGCCAGCAGCTTTAGTAGCGCGAACACCGGGGAGCTGTTTTTT
TRBV7-8	TRBJ2-3	TRBD2	.	CASSLSGGTDTQYF	TGTGCCAGCAGCCTTAGCGGGGGCACAGATACGCAGTATTTT
TRBV28	TRBJ1-3	.	.	CASTWGENSGNTIYF	TGTGCCAGCACCTGGGGAGAAAACTCTGGAAACACCATATATTTT
TRBV27	TRBJ2-7	TRBD2	once	CASSLSAGALGEQYF	TGTGCCAGCAGTCTATCAGCGGGAGCGTTAGGAGAGCAGTACTTC
TRBV27	TRBJ1-4	.	.	CASSLSTVNEKLFF	TGTGCCAGCAGTTTATCAACGGTTAATGAAAAACTGTTTTTT
TRBV29-1	TRBJ1-5	TRBD1	.	CSVRTGSNQPQHF	TGCAGCGTTAGGACAGGGAGCAATCAGCCCCAGCATTTT
TRBV9	TRBJ2-3	TRBD1	.	CASSVGGQSSTDTQYF	TGTGCCAGCAGCGTTGGGGGACAGTCTAGCACAGATACGCAGTATTTT
TRBV6-1	TRBJ1-5	.	once	CASSEAGVDQPQHF	TGTGCCAGCAGTGAAGCGGGGGTCGATCAGCCCCAGCATTTT
TRBV5-1	TRBJ1-4	TRBD1	.	CASSSQGGPGEKLFF	TGCGCCAGCAGCTCTCAAGGGGGCCCTGGGGAAAAACTGTTTTTT
TRBV5-6	TRBJ2-7	TRBD2	.	CASSPLAGPPLAHEQYF	TGTGCCAGCAGCCCCTTAGCGGGACCGCCTCTAGCTCACGAGCAGTACTTC
TRBV5-8	TRBJ1-1	.	.	CASSLGQNEAFF	TGTGCCAGCAGCTTGGGTCAGAATGAAGCTTTCTTT
TRBV6-5	TRBJ1-6	.	.	CASSSKKSGYNSPLHF	TGTGCCAGCAGTTCGAAAAAATCAGGGTATAATTCACCCCTCCACTTT
TRBV7-3	TRBJ2-1	.	.	CASSLSSPLGYDEQFF	TGTGCCAGCAGCTTAAGTAGTCCCTTGGGTTACGATGAGCAGTTCTTC
TRBV7-2	TRBJ1-2	.	.	CASSHIDRNQGYTF	TGTGCCAGCAGCCACATTGACAGGAACCAAGGCTACACCTTC
TRBV2	TRBJ1-3	.	.	CASSEALREGNTIYF	TGTGCCAGCAGTGAAGCGTTGAGGGAAGGAAACACCATATATTTT
TRBV6-2/TRBV6-3	TRBJ1-1	.	.	CASSYTVNTEAFF	TGTGCCAGCAGTTACACAGTGAACACTGAAGCTTTCTTT
TRBV4-3	TRBJ1-2	.	once	CASSQDMGEGYTF	TGCGCCAGCAGCCAAGATATGGGTGAAGGCTACACCTTC
TRBV28	TRBJ2-3	.	.	CASSLDSTDTQYF	TGTGCCAGCAGTTTAGACAGCACAGATACGCAGTATTTT
TRBV4-1	TRBJ2-5	.	.	CASSQGKRSGEETQYF	TGCGCCAGCAGCCAAGGGAAGCGCTCGGGGGAGGAGACCCAGTACTTC
TRBV3-1/TRBV3-2	TRBJ2-7	.	.	CASSQVWQQGAEQYF	TGTGCCAGCAGCCAAGTGTGGCAACAGGGCGCCGAGCAGTACTTC
TRBV29-1	TRBJ1-5	TRBD1	.	CSVNLGTGNQPQHF	TGCAGCGTTAATCTCGGGACAGGGAATCAGCCCCAGCATTTT